This T cell receptor (beta chain) originates from a study of shared clonotypes between healthy human individuals. Overall study findings and caveats: Sequencing of the sorted subsets was shown by rarefaction to be incomplete despite large depth. Sample collection involved blood only; tissue repertoires are likely different.

The assay used deep level. Only in-frame clones appear in the TCRdb table, and some are missing; sequencing was by immunoSEQ multiplex PCR. Counted here are over a million clones, about 75% occurring once; the ten biggest clones make up approximately 1.5%. Turning to this clone: Its matching antigen is unknown. This likely stems from a read error, as it lies one base from a far larger clone. At the DNA level, this CDR3 is encoded by other sequences in the same sample as well.

The study drew all its donors from Caucasian adults living in Nashville, Tennessee. Germline loops: CDR1 SGHTA, CDR2 FQGTGA. V dropped 5 bases and J dropped 1 base, with 8 bases sitting between them. The length of the CDR3 is 13 residues. The chain uses TRBV7-3 and TRBJ1-1; TRBD1 might be the D (5 bases). The sequencing sample was made of memory CD4+ T cells sorted from blood. Subset of the sample: CD45RA-negative fraction. This sequence was found in a man aged 18 to 30 in good health. DNA of the CDR3: TGTGCCAGCAGCCCTGGACAGAACACTGAAGCTTTCTTT. Its protein product is CASSPGQNTEAFF.